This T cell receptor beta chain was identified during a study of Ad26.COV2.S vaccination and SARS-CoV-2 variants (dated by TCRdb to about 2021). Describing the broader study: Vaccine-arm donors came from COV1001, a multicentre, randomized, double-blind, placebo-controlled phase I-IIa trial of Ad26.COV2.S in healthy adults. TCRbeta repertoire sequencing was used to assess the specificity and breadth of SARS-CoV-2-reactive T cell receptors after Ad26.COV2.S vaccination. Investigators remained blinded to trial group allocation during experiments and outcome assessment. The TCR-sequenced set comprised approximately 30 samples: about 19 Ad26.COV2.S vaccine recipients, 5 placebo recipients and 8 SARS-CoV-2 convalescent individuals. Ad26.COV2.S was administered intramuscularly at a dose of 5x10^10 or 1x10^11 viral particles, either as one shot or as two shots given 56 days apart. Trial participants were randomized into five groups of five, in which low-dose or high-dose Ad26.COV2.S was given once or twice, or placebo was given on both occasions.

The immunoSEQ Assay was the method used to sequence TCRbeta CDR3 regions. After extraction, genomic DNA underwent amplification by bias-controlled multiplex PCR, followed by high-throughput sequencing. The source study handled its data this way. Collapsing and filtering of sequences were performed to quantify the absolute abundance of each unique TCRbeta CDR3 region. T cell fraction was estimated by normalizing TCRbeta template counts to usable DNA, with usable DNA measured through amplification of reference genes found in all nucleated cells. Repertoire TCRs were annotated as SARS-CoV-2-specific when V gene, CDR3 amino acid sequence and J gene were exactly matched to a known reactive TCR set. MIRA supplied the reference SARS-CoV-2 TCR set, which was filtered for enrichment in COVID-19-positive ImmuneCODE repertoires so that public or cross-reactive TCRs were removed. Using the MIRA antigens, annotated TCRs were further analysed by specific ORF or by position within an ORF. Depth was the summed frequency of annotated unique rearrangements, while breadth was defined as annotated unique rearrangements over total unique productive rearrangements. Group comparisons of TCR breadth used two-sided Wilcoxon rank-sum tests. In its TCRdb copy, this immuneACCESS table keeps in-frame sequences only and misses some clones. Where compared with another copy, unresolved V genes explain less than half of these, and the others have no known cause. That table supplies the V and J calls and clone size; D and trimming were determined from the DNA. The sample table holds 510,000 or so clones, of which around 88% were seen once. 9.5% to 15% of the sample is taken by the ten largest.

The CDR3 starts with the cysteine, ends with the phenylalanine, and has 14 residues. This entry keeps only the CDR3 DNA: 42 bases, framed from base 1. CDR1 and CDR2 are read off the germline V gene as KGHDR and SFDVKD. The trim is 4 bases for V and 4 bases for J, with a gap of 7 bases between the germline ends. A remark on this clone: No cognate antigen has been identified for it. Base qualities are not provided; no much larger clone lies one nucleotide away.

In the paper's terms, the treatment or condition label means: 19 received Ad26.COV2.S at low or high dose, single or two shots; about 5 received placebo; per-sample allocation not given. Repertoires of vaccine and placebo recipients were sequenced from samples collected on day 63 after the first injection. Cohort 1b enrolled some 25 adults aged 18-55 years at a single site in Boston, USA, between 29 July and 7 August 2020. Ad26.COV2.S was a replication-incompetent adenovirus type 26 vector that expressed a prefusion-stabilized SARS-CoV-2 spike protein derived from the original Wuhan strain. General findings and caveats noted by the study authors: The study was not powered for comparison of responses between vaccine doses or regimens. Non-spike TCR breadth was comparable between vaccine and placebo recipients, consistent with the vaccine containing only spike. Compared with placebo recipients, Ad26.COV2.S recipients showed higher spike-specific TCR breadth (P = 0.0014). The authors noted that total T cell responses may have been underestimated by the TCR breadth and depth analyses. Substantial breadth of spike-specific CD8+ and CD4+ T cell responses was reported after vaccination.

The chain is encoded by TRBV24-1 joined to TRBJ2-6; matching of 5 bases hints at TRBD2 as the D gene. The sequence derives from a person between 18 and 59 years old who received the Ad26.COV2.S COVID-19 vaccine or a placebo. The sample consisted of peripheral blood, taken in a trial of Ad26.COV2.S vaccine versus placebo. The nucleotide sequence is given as TGTGCCACCAGTGACTCGGGGGGGGCCAACGTCCTGACTTTC. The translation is CATSDSGGANVLTF.